A selection of T cell receptor beta chains follows, all from one sample in a study of cytomegalovirus exposure and HLA in healthy donors. Generated by immunoSEQ multiplex PCR, the TCRdb table keeps only in-frame clones and is missing some. The sample consists of roughly 100,000 clones, around 75% of them appearing once. Sequenced: PBMCs. The source is a female donor in good health and CMV-seronegative. Each CDR3 is given without its conserved first and last residue.

>TRBJ1-5|TRBV7-6
ASSLGDRGLTAQH
>TRBJ2-6|TRBV30
AWSPFSGAFFNGANVLT
>TRBJ2-2|TRBV30
AWRLGRDTGELF
>TRBJ2-3|TRBV9
ASSVGLREGDTQY
>TRBJ2-5|TRBV27
ASSDREGETQY
>TRBJ2-5|TRBV5-4
ASSLWGRAPETQY
>TRBJ2-5|TRBV11-1
ASSLGGTSGIQETQY
>TRBJ2-3|TRBV2
ASSEGQVSTDTQY
>TRBJ1-1|TRBV11-2
ASTLGQGGVEAF
>TRBJ2-7|TRBV6-6
ASRGQGLAYEQY
>TRBJ2-4|TRBV19
ASTNVGEKNIQY
>TRBJ2-3|TRBV27
ASSPHLGLAGERDTQY
>TRBJ2-1|TRBV14
ASSPEDRLLGDEQF
>TRBJ2-3|TRBV5-1
ASSLEAADTQY
>TRBJ1-1|TRBV2
ASTTAEAF
>TRBJ1-1|TRBV29-1
SVEAFTGGAEAF
>TRBJ2-2|TRBV15
ATKTGANTGELF
>TRBJ2-7|TRBV10-3
AISESYRQKQY
>TRBJ1-6|TRBV13
ASSLGLWTPENSPLH
>TRBJ1-1|TRBV5-1
ASSGTTGGTTEAF
>TRBJ2-3|TRBV19
ASSALAGAQDTQY
>TRBJ1-2|TRBV2
ASSRYSNGYT
>TRBJ1-2|TRBV2
ASVGQGWPYT
>TRBJ1-2|TRBV5-1
ASSAQGEGYT